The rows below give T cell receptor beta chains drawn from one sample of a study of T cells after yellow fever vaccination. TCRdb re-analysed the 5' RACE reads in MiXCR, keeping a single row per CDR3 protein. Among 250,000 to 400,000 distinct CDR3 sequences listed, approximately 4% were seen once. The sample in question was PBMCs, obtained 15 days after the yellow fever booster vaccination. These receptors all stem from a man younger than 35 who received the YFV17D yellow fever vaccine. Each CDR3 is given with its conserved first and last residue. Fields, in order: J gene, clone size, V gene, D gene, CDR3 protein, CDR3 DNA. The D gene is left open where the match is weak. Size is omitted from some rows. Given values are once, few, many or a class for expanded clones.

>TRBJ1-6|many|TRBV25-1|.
CASSEQDNSPLHF
TGTGCCAGCAGTGAGCAGGATAATTCACCCCTCCACTTT
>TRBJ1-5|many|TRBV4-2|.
CASSQVSDGARNQPQHF
TGTGCCAGCAGCCAAGTCTCAGACGGGGCACGGAATCAGCCCCAGCATTTT
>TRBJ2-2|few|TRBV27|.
CASSPGRKGELFF
TGTGCCAGCAGTCCCGGAAGGAAGGGGGAGCTGTTTTTT
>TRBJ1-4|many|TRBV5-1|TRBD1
CASSERTGGPNEKLFF
TGCGCCAGCAGCGAACGGACAGGTGGGCCTAATGAAAAACTGTTTTTT
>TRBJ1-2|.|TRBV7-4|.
CASSPRLECNYGYTF
TGTGCCAGCAGCCCCCGCCTGGAGTGCAACTATGGCTACACCTTC
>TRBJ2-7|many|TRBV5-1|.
CASSPTTGNYEQYF
TGCGCCAGCAGCCCCACGACAGGCAACTACGAGCAGTACTTC
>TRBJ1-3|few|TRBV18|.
CASSPLADSSGNTIYF
TGTGCCAGCTCACCACTGGCGGACTCCTCTGGAAACACCATATATTTT
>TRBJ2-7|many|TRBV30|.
CAWSAGLPVIYEQYF
TGTGCCTGGAGTGCTGGACTCCCAGTGATTTACGAGCAGTACTTC
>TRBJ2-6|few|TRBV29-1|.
CSVEDPLSAGANVLTF
TGCAGCGTTGAAGATCCCCTATCGGCTGGGGCCAACGTCCTGACTTTC
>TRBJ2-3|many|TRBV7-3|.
CASRLQHTQYF
TGTGCCAGCAGGTTACAGCATACGCAGTATTTT
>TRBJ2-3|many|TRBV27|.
CASSSRETLTDTQYF
TGTGCCAGCAGCAGCCGGGAGACGTTGACAGATACGCAGTATTTT
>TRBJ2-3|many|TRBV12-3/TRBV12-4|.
CASSFSSLSTDTQYF
TGTGCCAGCAGTTTTTCGAGCCTCAGCACAGATACGCAGTATTTT
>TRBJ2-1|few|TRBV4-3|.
CASSQDGQFEGQFF
TGCGCCAGCAGCCAAGACGGACAGTTCGAGGGGCAGTTCTTC
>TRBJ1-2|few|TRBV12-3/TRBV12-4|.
CASSLDGAGGYTF
TGTGCCAGCAGTTTAGACGGGGCGGGTGGCTACACCTTC
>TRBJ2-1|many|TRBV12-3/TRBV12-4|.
CASSRTSLVNEQFF
TGTGCCAGCAGCCGTACTAGTTTGGTCAATGAGCAGTTCTTC
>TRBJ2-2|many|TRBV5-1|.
CASSLGNTGELFF
TGCGCCAGCAGCTTAGGGAACACCGGGGAGCTGTTTTTT
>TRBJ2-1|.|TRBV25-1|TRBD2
CASSDGTSGGGSYNEQFF
TGTGCCAGCAGTGACGGGACTAGCGGGGGGGGTTCCTACAATGAGCAGTTCTTC
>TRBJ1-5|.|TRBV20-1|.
CSAMPQSNQPQHF
TGCAGTGCTATGCCCCAATCCAATCAGCCCCAGCATTTT
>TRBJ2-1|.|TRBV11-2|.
CASSLGHLSGRLVDEQFF
TGTGCCAGCAGCTTAGGGCATTTATCGGGACGGTTGGTGGATGAGCAGTTCTTC
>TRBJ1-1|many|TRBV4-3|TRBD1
CASSQATGAATEAFF
TGCGCCAGCAGCCAAGCCACAGGGGCGGCCACTGAAGCTTTCTTT
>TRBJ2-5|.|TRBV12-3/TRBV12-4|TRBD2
CASSGLVSETQYF
TGTGCCAGCAGTGGACTAGTATCAGAGACCCAGTACTTC
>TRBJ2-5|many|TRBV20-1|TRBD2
CSAMGLAQETQYF
TGCAGTGCTATGGGACTAGCCCAAGAGACCCAGTACTTC
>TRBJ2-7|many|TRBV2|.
CASSVPGGRTYEQYF
TGTGCCAGCAGTGTCCCCGGGGGCAGGACCTACGAGCAGTACTTC